This T cell receptor (beta chain) was identified during a study of shared clonotypes between healthy human individuals. The CDR3 spans 16 residues. Germline V lookup: CDR1 LNHDA, CDR2 SQIVND (reference sequence). The germline V and J ends were trimmed by 7 bases and 4 bases, with 20 bases remaining between them. A single count supports this clone. TCRdb keeps only in-frame clones here, not all; method: immunoSEQ multiplex PCR. The sample shows about 2.3 million clones, just under 95% of them seen only once. The clonotype comes from a man between 18 and 35 years old in good health. Some clones in this sample may be carry-over from other donors' samples. This chain uses TRBV19 with TRBJ1-5; D gene uncertain. Sample: naive CD4+ T cells from PBMCs. Documented subset: CD45RA+ positively selected. CDR3 residues: CASIPNGRVSNQPQHF. The CDR3 DNA reads as TGTGCCAGTATCCCTAACGGGAGGGTATCAAATCAGCCCCAGCATTTT.